The 6 T cell receptor beta chains given below trace back to one sample, sequenced in a study of shared clonotypes between healthy human individuals. Terminally differentiated effector memory CD45RA+ cells were left out of the naive CD8 fraction, which was CD45RO-negative and positively selected for CCR7. Profiled with immunoSEQ multiplex PCR; TCRdb holds only in-frame clones, not every one. The data contain about 750,000 clones, about 92% of them singletons. Sequenced input: naive CD8+ T cells sorted from blood. Receptor source: a man aged 25 to 40 in good health.

This chain joins TRBV4-3 and TRBJ2-3; a possible D gene is TRBD1 (5 bases). The CDR3 extends over 16 amino acids. CDR1 is LGHNA, CDR2 YSLEER, per germline. V lost 0 bases and J 2 bases, leaving 12 bases between the germline ends. The CDR3 region is CASSQDRQDNTDTQYF. The CDR3 DNA reads as TGCGCCAGCAGCCAAGACCGGCAGGACAACACAGATACGCAGTATTTT.

The V call is TRBV2, the J call TRBJ1-4; tentative D call: TRBD1 (5 bases). Per germline, CDR1 SNHLY and CDR2 FYNNEI. This CDR3 region has 11 residues. The V end lost 7 bases, the J end lost 8 bases, and 8 bases lay between the germline ends. The CDR3 nucleotides read TGTGCCAGCAAGCAGGGCGAAAAACTGTTTTTT. The encoded protein is CASKQGEKLFF.

The chain joins TRBV25-1 to TRBJ2-1, with unresolved D. The V end was cut by 1 base, the J end by 7 bases, with 8 bases between. From germline, CDR1 is MGHDK and CDR2 SYGVNS. CDR3 length equals 13 residues. Written as DNA, the CDR3 is TGTGCCAGCAGTGAATCTAGAGCGAATGAGCAGTTCTTC. Its protein is CASSESRANEQFF.

Comments on this clone: Other DNA sequences in this specimen translate into the identical CDR3. The genes are TRBV29-1 and TRBJ2-1, with 9 bases aligning to TRBD2. The CDR3 is made up of 16 amino acids. Germline V lookup: CDR1 SQVTM, CDR2 ANQGSEA. J lost 4 bases, V lost 3 bases, and 10 bases had no gene match. The CDR3 sequence: CSVEGVAGVGYNEQFF. The CDR3 region has the DNA TGCAGCGTTGAGGGGGTAGCGGGAGTGGGATACAATGAGCAGTTCTTC.

This chain connects TRBV4-1 to TRBJ2-3, with 13 bases that match TRBD2. Germline-derived CDR1 and CDR2 are MGHRA and YSYEKL. V lost 4 bases and J lost 6; bases outside the gene matches: 7. The CDR3 sequence is 16 residues long. The CDR3 region has the DNA TGCGCCAGCAGCCTATCGGGGACTAGCGGGACTGATACGCAGTATTTT. Protein product: CASSLSGTSGTDTQYF.

The chain joins TRBV25-1 to TRBJ1-5, with D unresolved. Germline values: CDR1 MGHDK, CDR2 SYGVNS. V lost 4 bases and J 0 bases, leaving 19 bases between the germline ends. CDR3 size: 18 residues. CDR3 sequence reads: CASSGTPDGRNSNQPQHF. CDR3 bases: TGTGCCAGCAGTGGCACACCGGACGGGAGGAATAGCAATCAGCCCCAGCATTTT. Drawing the rest from reference TRBV25-1 and TRBJ1-5, the complete variable domain is EADIYQTPRYLVIGTGKKITLECSQTMGHDKMYWYQQDPGMELHLIHYSYGVNSTEKGDLSSESTVSRIRTEHFPLTLESARPSHTSQYLCASSGTPDGRNSNQPQHFGDGTRLSIL.